Each of the 6 T cell receptor beta chains below was sequenced from the same sample in a study of blood T cells in healthy people across ages. Primers used in a second PCR of about 7 to 12 cycles were a sample-barcoded 5' primer and a J-beta primer mix. TCRdb reprocessed the 5' RACE reads with MiXCR, giving one entry per CDR3 protein. The repertoire holds fewer than 2,000,000 distinct CDR3 sequences, roughly two fifths seen once, with under 25% in the top ten. Source material: blood. These receptors all come from a human donor in good health.

The rearrangement links TRBV11-3 to TRBJ2-1, with TRBD2 matching 13 bases. Germline V gene data show CDR1 as SGHNT and CDR2 as YENEEA. The ends lost 4 bases at V and 5 bases at J; junction bases unmatched: 2. The CDR3 extends over 15 amino acids. This CDR3 reads CASSWGTSGNNEQFF. CDR3 bases: TGTGCCAGCAGCTGGGGGACTAGCGGGAACAATGAGCAGTTCTTC.

V and J are TRBV10-3 and TRBJ1-2; no clear D. The V gene lost 5 bases and the J gene lost 2 bases, with 15 bases spanning the gap. The germline V gene has CDR1 ENHRY and CDR2 SYGVKD. CDR3 size: 15 residues. The DNA of the CDR3 is TGTGCCATCAGTCTTACGGACGACGGCAACTATGGCTACACCTTC. Its translation: CAISLTDDGNYGYTF.

This clonotype was counted only a few times. This chain links TRBV6-5 with TRBJ2-3, with 8 bases fitting TRBD2. Germline CDR1 MNHEY, CDR2 SVGAGI. Losses at the gene ends were 6 bases for V and 4 bases for J; bases not matched to a gene: 6. CDR3 length: 14 residues. CDR3 in amino acids: CASRTGGLPDTQYF. CDR3 DNA: TGTGCCAGCAGGACGGGGGGGCTCCCAGATACGCAGTATTTT.

This clonotype has just a few counts. The chain is built from TRBV27 and TRBJ1-2; perhaps TRBD1 as D (6 bases). The V and J ends lost 4 bases and 1 base respectively, with 13 bases between them. Germline CDR1 reads MNHEY; CDR2 reads SMNVEV (reference sequence). The CDR3 sequence is 15 residues long. As DNA, the CDR3 is TGTGCCAGCAGTTCCACAGAGGGGGTTAACTATGGCTACACCTTC. Its protein is CASSSTEGVNYGYTF.

This clonotype was observed a handful of times. The chain recombines TRBV4-1 with TRBJ2-5; 11 nucleotides match TRBD2. The DNA end favors TRBJ2-7, so the J call may be wrong. CDR3 size: 15 residues. The germline gives CDR1 MGHRA, CDR2 YSYEKL. CDR3 sequence: CASSHLAGGQDEQYF. The CDR3 coding sequence is TGCGCCAGCAGCCACTTAGCGGGGGGGCAGGACGAGCAGTACTTC.

V usage is TRBV7-9 and J usage is TRBJ2-4; D may correspond to TRBD1 or TRBD2 (5 bases each). Per the germline V gene, CDR1 is SEHNR and CDR2 is FQNEAQ (reference sequence). The V end lost 1 base, the J end lost 0 bases, and 10 bases lay between the germline ends. The CDR3 length is 16 residues. The CDR3 loop is CASSLVEGPAKNIQYF. The CDR3 DNA reads as TGTGCCAGCAGCTTAGTTGAGGGGCCAGCCAAAAACATTCAGTACTTC.